These 17 T cell receptor beta chains originate from one sample sequenced in a study of cytomegalovirus exposure and HLA in healthy donors. Use of 60 Vbeta and 13 Jbeta primers characterized the PCR. The repertoire was sequenced with immunoSEQ multiplex PCR; TCRdb's copy has only in-frame clones and lacks some. This table has some 140,000 clones, about 76% appearing once. Specimen: PBMCs. The receptors stem from a female donor in good health and CMV-seronegative.

V usage is TRBV12-5 and J usage is TRBJ2-7; D is perhaps TRBD1 (5 bases). Germline V CDR1 and CDR2: LGHNT, FRNRAP. There are 13 residues in the CDR3. V was cut by 3 bases and J by 0 bases, with 6 bases left in between. As DNA, the CDR3 is TGTGCTAGTGGTTTCCAGGGCTCCTACGAGCAGTACTTC. It yields the protein CASGFQGSYEQYF.

The chain has TRBV11-3 and TRBJ1-3, with D hard to call. The CDR3 length is 16 residues. Per germline, CDR1 SGHNT and CDR2 YENEEA. Trimming removed 7 bases from V and 0 bases from J, with 16 bases in between. The CDR3 protein is CASNPGRLSSGNTIYF. CDR3 bases: TGTGCCAGCAATCCGGGTCGTCTGAGCTCTGGAAACACCATATATTTT.

This chain joins TRBV5-1 and TRBJ2-7, with 8 nucleotides matching TRBD1. V lost 0 bases, J lost 7 bases, and 6 bases stayed unmatched. The germline V gene encodes CDR1 SGHRS and CDR2 YFSETQ. There are 14 residues in the CDR3. This CDR3 is CASSLAVTGGEQYF. The CDR3 DNA reads TGCGCCAGCAGCTTGGCCGTAACAGGGGGTGAGCAGTACTTC.

The chain recombines TRBV25-1 with TRBJ1-2; the D is unclear. The CDR3 loop spans 16 amino acids. Trimming removed 1 base at V and 2 bases at J, with 14 bases between. Per germline, CDR1 MGHDK and CDR2 SYGVNS. The CDR3 nucleotides are TGTGCCAGCAGTGAATCTGGAACCGGGTCGAACTATGGCTACACCTTC. It encodes CASSESGTGSNYGYTF.

The chain employs TRBV19 and TRBJ2-1; 9 bases line up with TRBD2. CDR1 LNHDA and CDR2 SQIVND come from the germline V gene (reference sequence). The CDR3 contains 15 residues. V shed 5 bases and J 2 bases; nucleotides not matched to a gene: 4. CDR3 amino acids: CASSRLAAPYNEQFF. The CDR3 DNA reads as TGTGCCAGTAGTCGACTAGCGGCCCCCTACAATGAGCAGTTCTTC.

In DNA form, the CDR3 reads TGCGCCAGCAGCGAACTAGGGACAGCTGGAAACACCATATATTTT. Translating gives CASSELGTAGNTIYF. The V and J genes are TRBV5-1 and TRBJ1-3, with 7 nucleotides matching TRBD1. Germline CDR1 is SGHRS and CDR2 is YFSETQ. This CDR3 comprises 15 residues. The V gene end was trimmed by 4 bases and the J gene end by 2 bases; junction bases not matched to a gene: 6.

This chain connects TRBV19 to TRBJ1-4; possibly TRBD1 for D (6 bases). The V end lost 5 bases, the J end lost 8 bases, and 15 bases lay between the germline ends. Per the germline V gene, CDR1 is LNHDA and CDR2 is SQIVND (reference sequence). The CDR3 sequence is 14 residues long. This chain's CDR3 is CASSLTGPDEKLFF. DNA for the CDR3: TGTGCCAGTAGTCTGACAGGACCTGACGAAAAACTGTTTTTT.

This clone was seen once. The rearrangement links TRBV18 to TRBJ2-1, with a tentative D call TRBD2 (6 bases). CDR3 length: 14 residues. Per germline, CDR1 KGHSH and CDR2 LQKENI. Trimming removed 3 bases from V and 0 bases from J, with 6 bases in between. DNA for the CDR3: TGTGCCAGCTCACCGGGGGGCTCCTACAATGAGCAGTTCTTC. It codes for CASSPGGSYNEQFF.

This clone was seen just once. The chain is built from TRBV7-8 and TRBJ2-1, with 13 bases identical to TRBD2. V shed 3 bases, J shed 2 bases, and the junction held 4 bases outside the gene matches. The CDR3 spans 17 residues. Germline values: CDR1 SGHVS, CDR2 FQNEAQ. The CDR3 DNA sequence: TGTGCCAGCAGCTTCCCGGGACTAGCGGGACCCTACAATGAGCAGTTCTTC. Protein product: CASSFPGLAGPYNEQFF.

V gene TRBV7-2 combines with J gene TRBJ1-2, with 7 bases lining up with TRBD1. The trim removed 5 bases at V and 4 bases at J, leaving 4 bases unmatched. CDR1 is SGHTA and CDR2 is FQGNSA in the germline V gene. The CDR3 runs 13 residues. CDR3 nucleotides: TGTGCCAGCAGCCGGGACAGAACCTATGGCTACACCTTC. This gives the protein CASSRDRTYGYTF.

The chain couples TRBV2 to TRBJ2-5, with 7 bases matching TRBD1. V lost 0 bases and J lost 5; bases outside the gene matches: 9. The germline CDR1 and CDR2 sequences are SNHLY and FYNNEI. This CDR3 region has 16 residues. DNA of the CDR3: TGTGCCAGCAGTGAAGCGAGACAAACAGGGGCGGAGACCCAGTACTTC. Amino acids: CASSEARQTGAETQYF.

This clone appeared once. This chain connects TRBV4-3 to TRBJ2-4, with a weak D call TRBD2 (5 bases). The V gene's germline CDR1 is LGHNA and CDR2 YSLEER. The CDR3 extends over 13 amino acids. Trimming left V 0 bases short and J 10 bases short, with 10 bases between. The CDR3 loop reads CASSQDSGVIQYF. Written as DNA, the CDR3 is TGCGCCAGCAGCCAAGATTCCGGGGTTATTCAGTACTTC.

The V gene is TRBV5-1, the J gene TRBJ2-5, with 8 nucleotides matching TRBD1. V was clipped by 0 bases and J by 5 bases; unmatched bases: 3. The CDR3 spans 14 residues. Germline lookup yields CDR1 SGHRS and CDR2 YFSETQ. This CDR3 is CASSLGQGSETQYF. The DNA for the CDR3 is TGCGCCAGCAGCTTGGGACAGGGGTCGGAGACCCAGTACTTC.

CDR3 in amino acids: CASLPNRRGTEAFF. CDR3 nucleotides: TGTGCCAGTCTACCCAACAGAAGGGGAACTGAAGCTTTCTTT. The chain uses TRBV19 and TRBJ1-1; D may be TRBD1 (5 bases). V was cut by 8 bases and J by 5 bases, with 18 bases left in between. This CDR3 is 14 amino acids long. CDR1 is LNHDA and CDR2 is SQIVND in the germline V gene (reference sequence).

This chain links TRBV5-8 with TRBJ2-7, with 8 bases that match TRBD1. V was pared by 0 bases and J by 5 bases, with 22 bases of the junction left unmatched. Germline CDR1 SGHTS, CDR2 YDEGEE. This CDR3 is 20 amino acids long. DNA for the CDR3: TGTGCCAGCAGCTTGGCAGGGGGCAGCGTGTTCCGGCAGGGTTTGGACGAGCAGTACTTC. Translation gives CASSLAGGSVFRQGLDEQYF. Complete variable domain (other parts from reference TRBV5-8 and TRBJ2-7): EAGVTQSPTHLIKTRGQQATLRCSPISGHTSVYWYQQALGLGLQFLLWYDEGEERNRGNFPPRFSGRQFPNYSSELNVNALELEDSALYLCASSLAGGSVFRQGLDEQYFGPGTRLTVT.

Comments on this clone: Its ends do not fully match the called genes, so a read error is possible. This sequence joins TRBV7-7 and TRBJ2-3; 11 positions agree with TRBD2. The CDR3 is made up of 15 amino acids. Germline V gives CDR1 SSHAT, CDR2 FNYEAQ (reference sequence). CDR3 loop: CASSASGGKADTQYF. The CDR3 coding sequence is TGTGCTAGCAGCGCTAGCGGGGGGAAGGCAGATACGCAGTATTTT. The full variable domain, in which reference TRBV7-7 and TRBJ2-3 provide the parts outside the CDR3, is GAGVSQSPRYKVTKRGQDVTLRCDPISSHATLYWYQQALGQGPEFLTYFNYEAQPDKSGLPSDRFSAERPEGSISTLTIQRTEQRDSAMYRCASSASGGKADTQYFGPGTRLTVL.

In this sample, this clone turned up many times. The V call is TRBV27, the J call TRBJ2-7; a weak D match, TRBD1 (5 bases). Germline V gene lookup returns CDR1 MNHEY and CDR2 SMNVEV (reference sequence). This CDR3 has 13 residues. V was pared by 6 bases and J by 12 bases, with 21 bases between. CDR3 loop: CASSPTLGRFGYF. The DNA for the CDR3 is TGTGCCAGCAGCCCGACCTTGGGGCGGTTTGGGTACTTC.